The 20 T cell receptor beta chains below come from one sample, sequenced in a study of cytomegalovirus exposure and HLA in healthy donors. The primer mix had 60 Vbeta and 13 Jbeta primers. Sequenced by immunoSEQ multiplex PCR; TCRdb stores in-frame clones only, minus some. Listed are 200,000 to 250,000 clones; roughly 0.89% falls within the top ten. Sequencing was done on a sample of PBMCs. The receptors shown here come from a woman aged 25-40 years in good health and CMV-seropositive.

V gene TRBV7-2 combines with J gene TRBJ2-7; weak D call: TRBD1 (5 bases). Trimming removed 5 bases from V and 2 bases from J, with 13 bases in between. Germline V CDR1 and CDR2: SGHTA, FQGNSA. This CDR3 is 14 amino acids long. The CDR3 spells CASSLRTPTYEQYF. For the CDR3, the DNA is TGTGCCAGCAGCCTCAGGACACCAACCTACGAGCAGTACTTC.

As to this clone: At one end the junction does not follow the germline gene, possibly because of a read error. The rearrangement joins TRBV5-4 to TRBJ2-7; 9 positions match TRBD1. Germline assignment: CDR1 SGHNT and CDR2 YYREEE (reference sequence). CDR3 length: 13 amino acids. CDR3 coding DNA: TGTGTCAGCAGCTGGGACAGGGTGGGCGAGCAGTACTTC. As protein: CVSSWDRVGEQYF.

Here the CDR3 DNA reads TGTGCCATCACTAACCGGGACAGCTACGAGCAGTACTTC. Translating it yields CAITNRDSYEQYF. This chain joins TRBV10-3 and TRBJ2-7, with 7 bases that match TRBD1. The CDR3 length is 13 residues. Germline lookup yields CDR1 ENHRY and CDR2 SYGVKD. With V trimmed by 7 bases and J by 3 bases, 6 bases remained unmatched.

The chain joins TRBV25-1 to TRBJ2-1; D not resolved. Germline assignment: CDR1 MGHDK and CDR2 SYGVNS. The V and J ends lost 5 bases and 3 bases respectively, with 17 bases between them. The CDR3 spans 16 residues. For the CDR3, the DNA is TGTGCCAGCAGTACCCCGGCGCAATCAGGCTACAATGAGCAGTTCTTC. It is translated as CASSTPAQSGYNEQFF.

The chain uses TRBV28 and TRBJ2-1; possibly TRBD2 for D (6 bases). This CDR3 has 16 residues. With 8 bases removed from V and 0 bases from J, the gap between germline ends came to 17 bases. Germline V gene sequence: CDR1 MDHEN, CDR2 SYDVKM. The CDR3 DNA reads as TGTGCCAGCTCCGGGGAGGTACTGCGCTCCTACAATGAGCAGTTCTTC. Its translation is CASSGEVLRSYNEQFF.

The chain has TRBV28 and TRBJ1-2, with 7 nucleotides matching TRBD1. The CDR3 sequence is 13 residues long. V dropped 7 bases and J dropped 3; count of bases not matched to a gene: 5. Germline V gene data show CDR1 as MDHEN and CDR2 as SYDVKM. The CDR3 nucleotides are TGTGCCAGCACTGGAACAGGGGACTATGGCTACACCTTC. This translates into CASTGTGDYGYTF.

V gene TRBV11-3 combines with J gene TRBJ2-1; 7 bases line up with TRBD2. The CDR3 is 15 residues long. J was trimmed by 5 bases and V by 1 base; bases with no gene match: 5. Germline values: CDR1 SGHNT, CDR2 YENEEA. CDR3 bases: TGTGCCAGCAGCTTAGTAAGCGGGACGAACAATGAGCAGTTCTTC. It yields the protein CASSLVSGTNNEQFF.

V gene TRBV7-2 combines with J gene TRBJ1-2, with TRBD1 identical over 7 bases. The CDR3 runs 15 residues. The V and J ends lost 5 bases and 2 bases, in that order; junction bases with no gene match: 8. In germline, CDR1 is SGHTA, CDR2 FQGNSA. The CDR3 protein is CASSRQGSQNYGYTF. The CDR3 nucleotides read TGTGCCAGCAGCCGACAGGGATCCCAAAACTATGGCTACACCTTC. Filled out from reference TRBV7-2 and TRBJ1-2, the complete variable domain reads GAGVSQSPSNKVTEKGKDVELRCDPISGHTALYWYRQSLGQGLEFLIYFQGNSAPDKSGLPSDRFSAERTGGSVSTLTIQRTQQEDSAVYLCASSRQGSQNYGYTFGSGTRLTVV.

The rearrangement links TRBV5-1 to TRBJ1-2; the D gene is possibly TRBD1 (5 bases). From germline, CDR1 is SGHRS and CDR2 YFSETQ. The V end was cut by 2 bases, the J end by 7 bases, with 21 bases between. This CDR3 comprises 16 residues. The CDR3 DNA follows: TGCGCCAGCAGCTTAGCCGACAGCCTAAAAACTGGTGGCTACACCTTC. It yields the protein CASSLADSLKTGGYTF.

This chain uses TRBV30 with TRBJ1-1; no clear D. The V gene lost 2 bases and the J gene lost 10 bases, with 14 bases spanning the gap. The germline gives CDR1 GTSNPN, CDR2 SVGIG (reference sequence). CDR3 length equals 12 residues. CDR3 protein: CAWSLGVGRAFF. The CDR3 nucleotides are TGTGCCTGGAGTCTCGGGGTAGGAAGAGCTTTCTTT.

The chain combines TRBV29-1 with TRBJ2-3, with a weak D call TRBD2 (7 bases). Trimming took 6 bases from V and 3 from J, leaving 19 bases between them. The length of the CDR3 is 15 residues. The germline gives CDR1 SQVTM, CDR2 ANQGSEA. CDR3 protein: CSVGAGSGVTDTQYF. CDR3 nucleotides: TGCAGCGTGGGGGCAGGGAGCGGGGTGACAGATACGCAGTATTTT.

The CDR3 nucleotides are TGTGCCAGCAGCCGACAGGCCAATCAGCCCCAGCATTTT. It is translated as CASSRQANQPQHF. The rearrangement joins TRBV5-5 to TRBJ1-5, with D tentatively TRBD1 (6 bases). Trimming removed 4 bases from V and 3 bases from J, with 8 bases in between. Germline CDR1 reads SGHKS; CDR2 reads YYEKEE (reference sequence). This CDR3 is 13 amino acids long.

The gene calls are TRBV6-6 and TRBJ1-2; D gene uncertain. With 7 bases removed from V and 5 bases from J, the gap between germline ends came to 17 bases. The CDR3 extends over 14 amino acids. Germline V gives CDR1 MNHNY, CDR2 SVGAGI (reference sequence). Here the CDR3 reads CASTERGLLYGYTF. The CDR3 DNA is TGTGCCAGCACTGAGCGAGGTCTCCTTTATGGCTACACCTTC.

The chain links TRBV19 to TRBJ1-1, with D unresolved. There are 13 residues in the CDR3. Trimming took 7 bases from V and 0 from J, leaving 9 bases between them. CDR1 is LNHDA and CDR2 is SQIVND in the germline V gene (reference sequence). CDR3 nucleotide sequence: TGTGCCAGTAATTGGGAGGTGAACACTGAAGCTTTCTTT. Translated, it gives CASNWEVNTEAFF. Based on the CDR3 plus reference TRBV19 and TRBJ1-1, the full variable domain is DGGITQSPKYLFRKEGQNVTLSCEQNLNHDAMYWYRQDPGQGLRLIYYSQIVNDFQKGDIAEGYSVSREKKESFPLTVTSAQKNPTAFYLCASNWEVNTEAFFGQGTRLTVV.

V is TRBV6-5 and J is TRBJ2-7; 7 bases match TRBD1. The CDR3 loop spans 14 amino acids. Germline CDR1 MNHEY, CDR2 SVGAGI. The junction had 4 bases not matched to a gene; V was cut back by 2 bases and J by 3 bases. The DNA of the CDR3 is TGTGCCAGCAGTTACCAGGGACAGATCTACGAGCAGTACTTC. It yields the protein CASSYQGQIYEQYF.

J is TRBJ1-5 and V is TRBV19; possibly TRBD1 for D (6 bases). This CDR3 is built from 17 residues. V lost 0 bases to trimming and J lost 3 bases, with 15 bases between them. CDR1 and CDR2 (germline): LNHDA, SQIVND (reference sequence). The CDR3 is CASSIDGQGSVNQPQHF. CDR3 nucleotide sequence: TGTGCCAGTAGTATAGATGGCCAGGGGTCTGTCAATCAGCCCCAGCATTTT.

The chain recombines TRBV19 with TRBJ1-2, with D hard to call. The length of the CDR3 is 13 residues. Germline values: CDR1 LNHDA, CDR2 SQIVND (reference sequence). Deletions cut 4 bases from V and 2 bases from J, with 8 bases between. CDR3 region: CASSTLTNYGYTF. The CDR3 bases are TGTGCCAGTAGTACCTTAACAAACTATGGCTACACCTTC.

The rearrangement joins TRBV7-9 to TRBJ2-5; possible D gene TRBD2, 5 bases. The CDR3 covers 15 residues. The V end was cut by 3 bases, the J end by 4 bases, with 15 bases between. Germline CDR1 and CDR2: SEHNR and FQNEAQ (reference sequence). In DNA, the CDR3 is TGTGCCAGCAGCTTGAATAGGGTGAGCGGAGAGACCCAGTACTTC. Residues: CASSLNRVSGETQYF.

The chain recombines TRBV18 with TRBJ2-4, with 14 bases matching TRBD2. The V and J ends lost 3 bases and 3 bases, in that order; junction bases with no gene match: 7. The CDR3 consists of 18 residues. The germline CDR1 and CDR2 sequences are KGHSH and LQKENI. For the CDR3, the DNA is TGTGCCAGCTCACCTGTTGGACTAGCGGGAGGAAGCAAAAACATTCAGTACTTC. Amino acid sequence: CASSPVGLAGGSKNIQYF.

The chain recombines TRBV5-1 with TRBJ1-2; the match to TRBD1 covers 8 bases. The junction had 6 bases not matched to a gene; V was cut back by 2 bases and J by 3 bases. The CDR3 totals 15 residues. The V gene's germline CDR1 is SGHRS and CDR2 YFSETQ. CDR3 in DNA: TGCGCCAGCAGCTTTAGGACAGGGTCAGACTATGGCTACACCTTC. Its translation: CASSFRTGSDYGYTF.